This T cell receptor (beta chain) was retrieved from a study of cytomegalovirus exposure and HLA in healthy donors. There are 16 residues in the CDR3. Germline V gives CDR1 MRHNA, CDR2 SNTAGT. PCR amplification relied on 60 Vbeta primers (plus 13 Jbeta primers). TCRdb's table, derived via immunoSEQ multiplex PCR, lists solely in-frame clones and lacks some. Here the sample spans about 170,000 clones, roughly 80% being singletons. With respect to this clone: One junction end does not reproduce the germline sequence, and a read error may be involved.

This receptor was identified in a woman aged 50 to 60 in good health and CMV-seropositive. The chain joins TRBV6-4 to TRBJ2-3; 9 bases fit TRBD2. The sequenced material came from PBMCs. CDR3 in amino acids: CASSPFAGTSKDTQYF. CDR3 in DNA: TGTGCCAGCAGCCCCTTCGCCGGGACTAGCAAAGATACGCAGTATTTT.